The text below deals with one T cell receptor beta chain. The antigen remains undetermined. The data were taken from a study of T cells expressing NK-cell markers. Study overall: It was sorted CD3+CD56+NKG2C+, CD3+CD56+NKG2C- and CD3+CD56-NKG2C+ T cells that supplied the TCR beta repertoires. Seven sequenced donors out of eight were HCMV-seropositive, one seronegative. Study outcomes and limitations: Of the CD8+ T cell pool in several donors, roughly 1.0-7.5% was accounted for by dominant NKG2C+ clonotypes.

Germline V gene sequence: CDR1 DFQATT, CDR2 SNEGSKA (reference sequence). This CDR3 comprises 14 residues. TCRdb reprocessed the 5' RACE reads, keeping one entry per CDR3 protein, no DNA. This sample's clone table lists 450,000 to 600,000 distinct CDR3 sequences. V and J are TRBV20-1 and TRBJ2-1; TCRdb's D call, TRBD1, is unchecked because there is no DNA. This TCR was sampled from a man aged 18 to 29 in good health. Sequencing was performed on blood T cells: a sorted CD56 or NKG2C T cell subset, CD4+ or CD8+ T cells, or bulk PBMC T cells (not recorded which). CDR3 in amino acids: CSARGLTGADEQFF.